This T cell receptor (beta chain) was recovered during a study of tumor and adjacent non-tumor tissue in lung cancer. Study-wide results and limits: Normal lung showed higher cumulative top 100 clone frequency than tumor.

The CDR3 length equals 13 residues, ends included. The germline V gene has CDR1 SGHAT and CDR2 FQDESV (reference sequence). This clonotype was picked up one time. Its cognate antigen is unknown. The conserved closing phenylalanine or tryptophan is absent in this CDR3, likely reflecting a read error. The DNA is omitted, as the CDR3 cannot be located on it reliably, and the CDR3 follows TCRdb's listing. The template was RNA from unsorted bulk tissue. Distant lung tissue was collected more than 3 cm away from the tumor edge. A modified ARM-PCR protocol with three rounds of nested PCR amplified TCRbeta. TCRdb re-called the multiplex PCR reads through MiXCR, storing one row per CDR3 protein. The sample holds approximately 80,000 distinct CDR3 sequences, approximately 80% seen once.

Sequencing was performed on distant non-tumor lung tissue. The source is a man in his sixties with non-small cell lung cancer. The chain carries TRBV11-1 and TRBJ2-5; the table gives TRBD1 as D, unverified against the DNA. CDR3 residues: CTSIFTGEETQYY.